Presented here are 12 T cell receptor beta chains from one specimen sequenced in a study of cytomegalovirus exposure and HLA in healthy donors. Both 60 Vbeta primers and 13 Jbeta primers went into the PCR. Generated by immunoSEQ multiplex PCR, the TCRdb table keeps only in-frame clones and is missing some. This sample has 150,000 or so clones, with around four fifths found just once. What was sequenced was PBMCs. The receptors here all came from a man in his thirties or forties in good health and CMV-seronegative.

This chain links TRBV7-2 with TRBJ2-5, with 8 nucleotides matching TRBD1. This CDR3 contains 16 residues. The trim removed 4 bases at V and 1 base at J, leaving 8 bases unmatched. Germline V gene data show CDR1 as SGHTA and CDR2 as FQGNSA. CDR3 loop: CASSSRTGQLQETQYF. CDR3 sequence (DNA): TGTGCCAGCAGCTCCAGGACAGGGCAGCTCCAAGAGACCCAGTACTTC. The full variable domain, with the rest looked up from reference TRBV7-2 and TRBJ2-5, is GAGVSQSPSNKVTEKGKDVELRCDPISGHTALYWYRQSLGQGLEFLIYFQGNSAPDKSGLPSDRFSAERTGGSVSTLTIQRTQQEDSAVYLCASSSRTGQLQETQYFGPGTRLLVL.

J is TRBJ1-5 and V is TRBV30, with D possibly being TRBD1 (6 bases). The length of the CDR3 is 14 residues. Trimming removed 1 base at V and 6 bases at J, with 13 bases between. Germline loops: CDR1 GTSNPN, CDR2 SVGIG (reference sequence). CDR3 sequence reads: CAWSGEQGSQPQHF. The CDR3 DNA reads as TGTGCCTGGAGTGGGGAGCAGGGGAGTCAGCCCCAGCATTTT.

This chain joins TRBV7-3 and TRBJ2-3, with 8 positions matching TRBD1. This CDR3 spans 14 amino acids. The germline V gene has CDR1 SGHTA and CDR2 FQGTGA. Losses at the gene ends were 5 bases for V and 6 bases for J; bases not matched to a gene: 7. CDR3 residues: CASSADRVRDTQYF. DNA for the CDR3: TGTGCCAGCAGCGCGGACAGGGTCAGGGATACGCAGTATTTT.

The V gene is TRBV6-4, the J gene TRBJ1-5; no definite D call. The CDR3 is made up of 19 amino acids. V was cut by 4 bases and J by 6 bases, with 28 bases left in between. In germline, CDR1 is MRHNA, CDR2 SNTAGT. The CDR3 protein is CASSGQVWATSLLSQPQHF. The CDR3, as DNA: TGTGCCAGCAGTGGCCAAGTGTGGGCCACCTCCCTACTCAGTCAGCCCCAGCATTTT.

This clone has a handful of counts. The CDR3 sequence is CASSLATSQPQHF. The DNA of the CDR3 is TGTGCCAGCAGCTTGGCCACCTCTCAGCCCCAGCATTTT. The chain combines TRBV7-8 with TRBJ1-5; no clear D gene. This CDR3 has 13 amino acids. The V and J ends lost 3 bases and 6 bases respectively, with 9 bases between them. CDR1 and CDR2 from the germline V gene are SGHVS and FQNEAQ.

This clone was detected a few times. The chain uses TRBV7-9 and TRBJ2-7; 9 bases fit TRBD2. In germline, CDR1 is SEHNR, CDR2 FQNEAQ (reference sequence). The V gene end was trimmed by 4 bases and the J gene end by 5 bases; junction bases not matched to a gene: 6. The CDR3 extends over 14 amino acids. The chain's CDR3 is CASSWTSETDEQYF. In nucleotides, the CDR3 is TGTGCCAGCAGCTGGACTAGCGAGACGGACGAGCAGTACTTC.

This chain connects TRBV11-3 to TRBJ2-3, with D perhaps TRBD1 (5 bases). CDR1 and CDR2 (germline): SGHNT, YENEEA. Trimming shortened V by 1 base and J by 0 bases, and 11 bases separated the two germline ends. This CDR3 is built from 16 residues. The CDR3 loop reads CASSLGGTASTDTQYF. In nucleotides, the CDR3 is TGTGCCAGCAGCTTAGGGGGCACGGCTAGCACAGATACGCAGTATTTT.

This chain joins TRBV18 and TRBJ2-1; the D gene is possibly TRBD2 (5 bases). The CDR3 consists of 18 residues. Per the germline V gene, CDR1 is KGHSH and CDR2 is LQKENI. V shed 9 bases and J shed 0 bases, with 24 bases lying between them. The chain's CDR3 is CASLPLYAGPDSYNEQFF. CDR3 DNA sequence: TGTGCCAGTTTACCCCTATACGCGGGCCCCGACTCCTACAATGAGCAGTTCTTC.

The rearrangement joins TRBV11-2 to TRBJ1-2, with 7 bases identical to TRBD1. This CDR3 has 17 residues. The germline V gene has CDR1 SGHAT and CDR2 FQNNGV. Trimming at V came to 1 base and at J to 4 bases, leaving 12 bases not matched to a gene. CDR3: CASSLGEETGSLYGYTF. The CDR3 DNA reads TGTGCCAGCAGCTTAGGGGAGGAGACAGGGTCCCTCTATGGCTACACCTTC. The whole variable domain, remainder taken from reference TRBV11-2 and TRBJ1-2, is EAGVAQSPRYKIIEKRQSVAFWCNPISGHATLYWYQQILGQGPKLLIQFQNNGVVDDSQLPKDRFSAERLKGVDSTLKIQPAKLEDSAVYLCASSLGEETGSLYGYTFGSGTRLTVV.

This chain connects TRBV15 to TRBJ1-6; a weak D match, TRBD1 (5 bases). The V end was cut by 8 bases, the J end by 8 bases, with 13 bases between. Per germline, CDR1 LNHNV and CDR2 YYDKDF (reference sequence). This CDR3 is 13 amino acids long. The CDR3 region has the DNA TGTGCCACCTCAGGGCAGGGTGATTCACCCCTCCACTTT. Translation: CATSGQGDSPLHF.

J is TRBJ2-5 and V is TRBV10-1; D call uncertain. The end of the DNA fits TRBJ2-7 better, so the J call may be wrong. CDR3 length: 13 residues. Germline V gene data show CDR1 as WNHNN and CDR2 as SYGVQD (reference sequence). The CDR3 DNA follows: TGCGCCAGCAGTATTAGCCCTAGCTACGAGCAGTACTTC. Its translation: CASSISPSYEQYF.

The chain recombines TRBV5-1 with TRBJ2-6; D unclear. Germline V gene lookup returns CDR1 SGHRS and CDR2 YFSETQ. The V and J ends lost 4 bases and 2 bases respectively, with 19 bases between them. The CDR3 loop spans 18 amino acids. CDR3 in DNA: TGCGCCAGCAGCCATTTGCCAGGATCCGAAACTGGGGCCAACGTCCTGACTTTC. Translation: CASSHLPGSETGANVLTF. Drawing the rest from reference TRBV5-1 and TRBJ2-6, the complete variable domain is KAGVTQTPRYLIKTRGQQVTLSCSPISGHRSVSWYQQTPGQGLQFLFEYFSETQRNKGNFPGRFSGRQFSNSRSEMNVSTLELGDSALYLCASSHLPGSETGANVLTFGAGSRLTVL.